This passage covers 20 T cell receptor beta chains from one sample sequenced in a study of OX40 agonist ivuxolimab in advanced cancers. Data came from immunoSEQ multiplex PCR; TCRdb stores just in-frame clones and leaves some out. This table has under 20,000 clones, less than 85% appearing once. The sequenced sample was CD4+ or CD8+ T cells sorted from blood, obtained in a trial of the OX40 agonist ivuxolimab. These receptors originate from an adult with an advanced solid tumor such as melanoma, head and neck, liver or kidney cancer.

This clone was found once. The chain carries TRBV4-3 and TRBJ2-3; D perhaps matches TRBD2 (6 bases). The CDR3 has 14 residues. The germline gives CDR1 LGHNA, CDR2 YSLEER. The V and J ends lost 4 bases and 4 bases respectively, with 12 bases between them. The CDR3: CASSRRGGADTQYF. The CDR3 DNA follows: TGCGCCAGCAGCCGGAGGGGAGGTGCAGATACGCAGTATTTT.

This chain joins TRBV28 and TRBJ1-2, with 8 positions matching TRBD1. Germline CDR1 MDHEN, CDR2 SYDVKM. The junction had 11 bases not matched to a gene; V was cut back by 4 bases and J by 4 bases. The CDR3 is 16 residues long. CDR3 bases: TGTGCCAGCAGTTCCCGGACAGGGCCTCATCCCTATGGCTACACCTTC. As protein: CASSSRTGPHPYGYTF.

The V call is TRBV7-9, the J call TRBJ2-1, with 7 nucleotides matching TRBD1. V was pared by 5 bases and J by 0 bases, with 4 bases of the junction left unmatched. Germline assignment: CDR1 SEHNR and CDR2 FQNEAQ (reference sequence). This CDR3 spans 15 amino acids. The CDR3 DNA follows: TGTGCCAGCAGCGACGGGACAGCCTCCTACAATGAGCAGTTCTTC. Translation: CASSDGTASYNEQFF.

V and J are TRBV28 and TRBJ1-2; D gene ambiguous. The V gene lost 6 bases and the J gene lost 3 bases, with 2 bases spanning the gap. The CDR3 runs 10 residues. Germline CDR1 and CDR2: MDHEN and SYDVKM. The CDR3, as DNA: TGTGCCAGCAGGGACTATGGCTACACCTTC. It translates to CASRDYGYTF.

The chain couples TRBV28 to TRBJ2-4; TRBD2 aligns across 7 bases. The junction had 14 bases not matched to a gene; V was cut back by 4 bases and J by 8 bases. The CDR3 contains 16 residues. Germline V gene data show CDR1 as MDHEN and CDR2 as SYDVKM. The CDR3 DNA is TGTGCCAGCAGTTCCCTGGGGGAGGGCCCAGCGGACATTCAGTACTTC. Its translation: CASSSLGEGPADIQYF. The full variable domain, in which reference TRBV28 and TRBJ2-4 provide the parts outside the CDR3, is DVKVTQSSRYLVKRTGEKVFLECVQDMDHENMFWYRQDPGLGLRLIYFSYDVKMKEKGDIPEGYSVSREKKERFSLILESASTNQTSMYLCASSSLGEGPADIQYFGAGTRLSVL.

In its sample, this clone was seen once. V is TRBV2 and J is TRBJ2-3; 7 bases agree with TRBD2. V was pared by 6 bases and J by 1 base, with 10 bases of the junction left unmatched. The length of the CDR3 is 16 residues. CDR1 and CDR2 (germline): SNHLY, FYNNEI. The CDR3 reads CASSKFMSGGTDTQYF. CDR3 sequence (DNA): TGTGCCAGCAGCAAATTTATGAGCGGGGGCACAGATACGCAGTATTTT.

This rearrangement joins TRBV5-6 to TRBJ2-1, with D maybe TRBD1 (6 bases). V was pared by 3 bases and J by 2 bases, with 9 bases between. From germline, CDR1 is SGHDT and CDR2 YYEEEE. The CDR3 has 14 residues. CDR3 sequence (DNA): TGTGCCAGCAGCTACCAGGGGCCCTACAATGAGCAGTTCTTC. Residues: CASSYQGPYNEQFF.

This rearrangement joins TRBV14 to TRBJ1-2; the D gene is possibly TRBD1 (5 bases). CDR3 size: 14 residues. V lost 1 base and J lost 4, with 10 bases in between. The germline CDR1 and CDR2 sequences are SGHDN and FVKESK. The CDR3 DNA is TGTGCCAGCAGCCAAGTTCAGGGATCCTATGGCTACACCTTC. Amino acids: CASSQVQGSYGYTF.

V usage is TRBV19 and J usage is TRBJ2-2, with 7 bases fitting TRBD1. The V gene end was trimmed by 7 bases and the J gene end by 3 bases; junction bases not matched to a gene: 8. Germline V gene sequence: CDR1 LNHDA, CDR2 SQIVND (reference sequence). The CDR3 consists of 15 residues. The DNA for the CDR3 is TGTGCCAGTACATTCCGGGACAGATACACCGGGGAGCTGTTTTTT. The encoded protein is CASTFRDRYTGELFF.

The chain has TRBV28 and TRBJ1-1, with a tentative D call TRBD1 (5 bases). Trimming left V 8 bases short and J 1 base short, with 11 bases between. The germline CDR1 and CDR2 sequences are MDHEN and SYDVKM. The CDR3 extends over 13 amino acids. The CDR3 nucleotides are TGTGCCAGCGAGGGGTGGACGAACACTGAAGCTTTCTTT. Its translation is CASEGWTNTEAFF.

The chain carries TRBV11-2 and TRBJ2-3; D ambiguous. The germline V gene has CDR1 SGHAT and CDR2 FQNNGV. The V end was cut by 4 bases, the J end by 6 bases, with 8 bases between. CDR3 size: 12 residues. CDR3 bases: TGTGCCAGCAGCTCTCTTGGGGATACGCAGTATTTT. It specifies CASSSLGDTQYF.

This chain connects TRBV27 to TRBJ1-1; maybe TRBD1 (5 bases). The germline V and J ends were trimmed by 6 bases and 1 base, with 15 bases remaining between them. CDR1 and CDR2 (germline): MNHEY, SMNVEV (reference sequence). There are 15 residues in the CDR3. The CDR3 DNA is TGTGCCAGCAGCGTTGGATCTGGACAGAACACTGAAGCTTTCTTT. Translated: CASSVGSGQNTEAFF.

This chain joins TRBV30 and TRBJ1-1, with D uncertain. This CDR3 region has 12 residues. CDR1 GTSNPN and CDR2 SVGIG come from the germline V gene (reference sequence). V was clipped by 4 bases and J by 4 bases, with 10 bases between them. CDR3 in DNA: TGTGCCTGGACCTTTGGGCGCACTGAAGCTTTCTTT. This gives the protein CAWTFGRTEAFF.

This chain uses TRBV27 with TRBJ2-7; 9 bases map to TRBD1. The trim removed 7 bases at V and 4 bases at J, leaving 5 bases unmatched. CDR3 size: 13 residues. Germline assignment: CDR1 MNHEY and CDR2 SMNVEV (reference sequence). Here the CDR3 reads CASTGTGLYEQYF. DNA of the CDR3: TGTGCCAGCACCGGGACAGGGCTTTACGAGCAGTACTTC.

This sequence joins TRBV6-1 and TRBJ2-3; TRBD2 matches 9 bases. J was trimmed by 6 bases and V by 4 bases; bases with no gene match: 17. This CDR3 has 18 amino acids. Germline V gene lookup returns CDR1 MNHNS and CDR2 SASEGT. The CDR3 sequence is CASSGISERGAPPDTQYF. Here the CDR3 DNA reads TGTGCCAGCAGTGGAATCTCGGAGCGGGGGGCCCCGCCGGATACGCAGTATTTT.

The chain carries TRBV29-1 and TRBJ2-4; D is ambiguous. Trimming stripped 7 bases from V and 0 bases from J, with 16 bases between. Germline V lookup: CDR1 SQVTM, CDR2 ANQGSEA. The CDR3 is 15 residues long. CDR3 DNA sequence: TGCAGCGCGGTCAATCATGCCCTAGCCAAAAACATTCAGTACTTC. The encoded protein is CSAVNHALAKNIQYF.

The chain couples TRBV5-1 to TRBJ2-7, with TRBD2 matching 7 bases. The junction had 0 bases not matched to a gene; V was cut back by 3 bases and J by 6 bases. Germline CDR1 and CDR2: SGHRS and YFSETQ. The CDR3 totals 11 residues. CDR3 nucleotides: TGCGCCAGCAGCTGGGGGGGCGAGCAGTACTTC. This gives the protein CASSWGGEQYF.

V is TRBV13 and J is TRBJ2-4; TRBD2 agrees at 8 bases. The germline V gene has CDR1 PRHDT and CDR2 FYEKMQ (reference sequence). J gave up 0 bases and V 1 base, and 8 bases lay outside the gene matches. The CDR3 sequence is 18 residues long. The CDR3 reads CASSLVGGGPLAKNIQYF. CDR3 in DNA: TGTGCCAGCAGCTTAGTTGGCGGGGGGCCCCTAGCCAAAAACATTCAGTACTTC.

This clone showed up just once. The chain links TRBV13 to TRBJ1-1; possibly TRBD1 for D (6 bases). Germline assignment: CDR1 PRHDT and CDR2 FYEKMQ (reference sequence). Trimming took 4 bases from V and 6 from J, leaving 21 bases between them. This CDR3 contains 16 residues. The CDR3 region has the DNA TGTGCCAGCAGCTCAACAGGGCCCGGAGGGGTACCTGAAGCTTTCTTT. Residues: CASSSTGPGGVPEAFF.

This clone occurred once. The chain recombines TRBV5-6 with TRBJ2-7; D is undetermined. Trimming removed 0 bases from V and 0 bases from J, with 7 bases in between. This CDR3 is 14 amino acids long. The germline gives CDR1 SGHDT, CDR2 YYEEEE. This chain's CDR3 is CASSLAPTSYEQYF. DNA of the CDR3: TGTGCCAGCAGCTTGGCCCCTACCTCCTACGAGCAGTACTTC.